This T cell receptor (beta chain) emerged from a study of monozygotic twins with inflammatory bowel disease. Study conclusions and caveats: TCRbeta diversity (inverse Simpson) was lower in IBD patients than in healthy co-twins.

TCR libraries each used 3,500 to 4,000 ng of total RNA. TCRdb reprocessed the 5' RACE reads and reports one entry per CDR3 protein, with no DNA. The table lists about 450,000 distinct CDR3 sequences. As to this clonotype: Its antigen is unidentified.

Germline assignment: CDR1 MNHEY and CDR2 SVGEGT. The CDR3 is 14 amino acids. The specimen sequenced was blood. This receptor was obtained from a human donor with ulcerative colitis or Crohn's disease, or a healthy co-twin of an affected twin (not recorded which). This chain uses TRBV6-2 or TRBV6-3 with TRBJ2-3. CDR3 loop: CASSYRSGSYTQYF.